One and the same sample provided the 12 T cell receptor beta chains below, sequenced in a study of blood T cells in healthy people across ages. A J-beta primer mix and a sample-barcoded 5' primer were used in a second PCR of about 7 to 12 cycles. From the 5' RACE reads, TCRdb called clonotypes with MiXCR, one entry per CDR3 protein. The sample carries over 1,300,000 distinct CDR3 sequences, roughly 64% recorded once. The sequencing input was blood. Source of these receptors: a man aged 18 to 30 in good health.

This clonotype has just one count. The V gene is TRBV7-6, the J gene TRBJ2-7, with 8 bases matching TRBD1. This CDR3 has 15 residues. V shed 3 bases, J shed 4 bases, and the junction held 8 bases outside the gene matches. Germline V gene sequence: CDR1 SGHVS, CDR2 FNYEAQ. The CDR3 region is CASSFAGRGQYEQYF. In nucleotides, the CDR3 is TGTGCCAGCAGCTTCGCTGGCAGGGGGCAATACGAGCAGTACTTC.

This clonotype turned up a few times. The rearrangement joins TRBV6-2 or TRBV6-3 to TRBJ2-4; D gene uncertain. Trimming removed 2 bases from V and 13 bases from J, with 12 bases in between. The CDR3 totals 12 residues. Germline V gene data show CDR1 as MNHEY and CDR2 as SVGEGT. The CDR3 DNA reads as TGTGCCAGCAGTTACGGTAGCCCTGAGCAGTACTTC. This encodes CASSYGSPEQYF.

Here the CDR3 DNA reads TGTGCCACCAGCAGAGACCGGGGGACGAAGGAGCAGTTCTTC. Protein product: CATSRDRGTKEQFF. The chain links TRBV15 to TRBJ2-1, with D perhaps matching TRBD2 (6 bases). The CDR3 contains 14 residues. Trimming removed 0 bases at V and 10 bases at J, with 13 bases between. Germline CDR1 reads LNHNV; CDR2 reads YYDKDF (reference sequence).

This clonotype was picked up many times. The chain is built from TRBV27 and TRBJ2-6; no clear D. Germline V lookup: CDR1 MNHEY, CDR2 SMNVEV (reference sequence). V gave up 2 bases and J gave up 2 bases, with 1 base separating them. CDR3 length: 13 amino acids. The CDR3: CASSLTGANVLTF. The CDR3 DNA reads TGTGCCAGCAGTTTAACTGGGGCCAACGTCCTGACTTTC.

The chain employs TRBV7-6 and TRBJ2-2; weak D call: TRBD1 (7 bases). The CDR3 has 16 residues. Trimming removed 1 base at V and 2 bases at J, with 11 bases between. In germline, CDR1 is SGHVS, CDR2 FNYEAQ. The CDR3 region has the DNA TGTGCCAGCAGCTTAGGCGGGACAGCTAACACCGGGGAGCTGTTTTTT. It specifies CASSLGGTANTGELFF.

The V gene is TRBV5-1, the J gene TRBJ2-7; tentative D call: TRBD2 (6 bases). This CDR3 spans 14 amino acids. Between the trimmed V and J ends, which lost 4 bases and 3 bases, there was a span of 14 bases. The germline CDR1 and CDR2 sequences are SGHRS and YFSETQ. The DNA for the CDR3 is TGCGCCAGCAGCGTGAATGGAGGGCGCTACGAGCAGTACTTC. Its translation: CASSVNGGRYEQYF.

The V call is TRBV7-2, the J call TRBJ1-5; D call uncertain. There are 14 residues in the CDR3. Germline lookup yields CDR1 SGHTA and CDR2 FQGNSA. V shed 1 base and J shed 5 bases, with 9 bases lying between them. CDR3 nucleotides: TGTGCCAGCAGCTTAGTCATGGGAGATCAGCCCCAGCATTTT. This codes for CASSLVMGDQPQHF.

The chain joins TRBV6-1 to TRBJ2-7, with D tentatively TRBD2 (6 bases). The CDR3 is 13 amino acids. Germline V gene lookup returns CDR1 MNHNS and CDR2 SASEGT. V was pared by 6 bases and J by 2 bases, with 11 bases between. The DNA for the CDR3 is TGTGCCAGCAGCATCCGGGGGACCTACGAGCAGTACTTC. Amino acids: CASSIRGTYEQYF.

The CDR3 region is CASSPLGRAGYREEAFF. The DNA of the CDR3 is TGTGCCAGCAGCCCCCTGGGCAGGGCAGGTTACAGAGAGGAAGCTTTCTTT. This sequence joins TRBV7-2 and TRBJ1-1; D is possibly TRBD1 (5 bases). The CDR3 is 17 residues long. V gave up 5 bases and J gave up 8 bases, with 27 bases separating them. Germline CDR1 and CDR2: SGHTA and FQGNSA.

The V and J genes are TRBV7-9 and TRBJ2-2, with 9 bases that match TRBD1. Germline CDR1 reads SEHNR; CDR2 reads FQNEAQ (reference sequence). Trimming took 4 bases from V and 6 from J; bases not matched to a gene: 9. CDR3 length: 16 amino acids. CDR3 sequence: CASSSEGTGRPGELFF. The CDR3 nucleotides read TGTGCCAGCAGCTCAGAGGGGACAGGGAGGCCCGGGGAGCTGTTTTTT.

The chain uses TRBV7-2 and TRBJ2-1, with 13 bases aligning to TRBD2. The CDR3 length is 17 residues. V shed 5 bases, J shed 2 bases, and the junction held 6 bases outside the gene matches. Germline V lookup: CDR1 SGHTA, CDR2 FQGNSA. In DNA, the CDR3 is TGTGCCAGCAGCCTAACTAGCGGGAGGGCCACCTACAATGAGCAGTTCTTC. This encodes CASSLTSGRATYNEQFF.

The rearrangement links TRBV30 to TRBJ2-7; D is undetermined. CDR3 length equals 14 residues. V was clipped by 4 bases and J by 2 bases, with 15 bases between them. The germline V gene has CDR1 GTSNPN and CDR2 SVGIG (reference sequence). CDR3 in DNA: TGTGCCTGGAACGTCGGGCCAGAGGCCTACGAGCAGTACTTC. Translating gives CAWNVGPEAYEQYF.